These 22 T cell receptor beta chains were all obtained from the same sample, sequenced in a study of regulatory T cells in long-lasting Graves disease. To make TCR beta libraries, researchers used iRepertoire HTBI primers and Arm-PCR of CDR3 regions. TCRdb re-called the multiplex PCR reads through MiXCR, storing one row per CDR3 protein. The profile covers a few hundred thousand distinct CDR3 sequences, with 18% appearing a single time and 12% to 15% taken by the ten largest. The time point: newly diagnosed GD, antithyroid drugs for less than 3 months. PBMCs provided the RNA from which the TCR library was made. The same specimen was also included in a second study, on T cells in Graves' hyperthyroidism and ophthalmopathy.

Source: peripheral blood mononuclear cells (PBMCs), taken at new diagnosis, from a patient treated with antithyroid drugs. Receptor source: a woman in her twenties or thirties with Graves disease.

Many counts were recorded for this clonotype. The junction and the germline gene differ at one end; a read error may be behind it. The gene calls are TRBV5-1 and TRBJ1-1; no clear D. The CDR3 loop spans 13 amino acids. From germline, CDR1 is SGHRS and CDR2 YFSETQ. In DNA, the CDR3 is TGTGCCAGCTCACTTGGGTGGAACACTGAAGCTTTCTTT. It encodes CASSLGWNTEAFF.

There are many counts of this clonotype. The genes are TRBV7-9 and TRBJ1-2; 7 bases are a match to TRBD1. There are 17 residues in the CDR3. Looked up from germline, CDR1 is SEHNR and CDR2 is FQNEAQ (reference sequence). V dropped 4 bases and J dropped 9; count of bases not matched to a gene: 20. Here the CDR3 reads CASSSPLLSGQQLSYTF. The CDR3 DNA sequence: TGTGCCAGCAGCTCACCGCTCCTATCGGGACAGCAACTTAGCTACACCTTC. Filled out from reference TRBV7-9 and TRBJ1-2, the complete variable domain reads DTGVSQNPRHKITKRGQNVTFRCDPISEHNRLYWYRQTLGQGPEFLTYFQNEAQLEKSRLLSDRFSAERPKGSFSTLEIQRTEQGDSAMYLCASSSPLLSGQQLSYTFGSGTRLTVV.

There are a few counts of this clonotype. V gene TRBV6-2 or TRBV6-3 combines with J gene TRBJ1-1, with D perhaps TRBD1 (5 bases). The V gene lost 7 bases and the J gene lost 4 bases, with 19 bases spanning the gap. CDR1 and CDR2 from the germline V gene are MNHEY and SVGEGT. The CDR3 is 15 residues long. The CDR3 bases are TGTGCCAGCAACCCCCCGGGGACCCGAGGCACTGAAGCTTTCTTT. This translates into CASNPPGTRGTEAFF.

This clonotype was seen repeatedly, ten times or more. Mismatch with germline at one junction end may stem from a read error. The V gene is TRBV6-2 or TRBV6-3, the J gene TRBJ1-5; maybe TRBD1 (6 bases). The CDR3 covers 17 residues. Per the germline V gene, CDR1 is MNHEY and CDR2 is SVGEGT. CDR3 protein: CASILGRGQTSSQPQHF. DNA for the CDR3: TGTGCCAGCATTCTCGGCCGTGGACAGACTAGCAGTCAGCCCCAGCATTTT.

This clonotype was observed at least ten times. The CDR3 here is CASTHELRRTEAFF. Here the CDR3 DNA reads TGTGCCAGTACCCACGAGCTCCGACGAACTGAAGCTTTCTTT. The rearrangement joins TRBV19 to TRBJ1-1; no clear D gene. Germline lookup yields CDR1 LNHDA and CDR2 SQIVND (reference sequence). Trimming pared 7 bases from V and 5 bases from J, leaving 17 bases between. CDR3 length: 14 amino acids. The entire variable domain, with the rest obtained from reference TRBV19 and TRBJ1-1, is as follows: DGGITQSPKYLFRKEGQNVTLSCEQNLNHDAMYWYRQDPGQGLRLIYYSQIVNDFQKGDIAEGYSVSREKKESFPLTVTSAQKNPTAFYLCASTHELRRTEAFFGQGTRLTVV.

V is TRBV11-3 and J is TRBJ1-3, with D perhaps TRBD1 (5 bases). The germline V and J ends were trimmed by 4 bases and 0 bases, with 16 bases remaining between them. The CDR3 extends over 17 amino acids. The V gene's germline CDR1 is SGHNT and CDR2 YENEEA. CDR3 loop: CASSCYDSLLSGNTIYF. CDR3 DNA sequence: TGTGCCAGCAGCTGCTACGACAGCCTCCTCTCTGGAAACACCATATATTTT.

This clonotype was seen many times. The chain combines TRBV5-1 with TRBJ2-3, with 14 nucleotides matching TRBD2. The CDR3 is 15 residues long. Germline V gives CDR1 SGHRS, CDR2 YFSETQ. Germline trimming cut 4 bases from V and 5 bases from J; bases unmatched to any gene: 3. CDR3 sequence reads: CASSNGTSGGDTQYF. For the CDR3, the DNA is TGCGCCAGCAGCAACGGGACTAGCGGGGGAGATACGCAGTATTTT.

This clonotype has just a few counts. The chain has TRBV18 and TRBJ1-1; the match to TRBD1 covers 12 bases. This CDR3 region has 17 residues. Germline CDR1 reads KGHSH; CDR2 reads LQKENI. V lost 3 bases to trimming and J lost 0 bases; unmatched junction nucleotides: 5. The CDR3, as DNA: TGTGCCAGCTCACCGCCGGGACAGGGGGCGGTGAACACTGAAGCTTTCTTT. Its translation: CASSPPGQGAVNTEAFF.

Details on this clonotype: A junction end diverges from the germline sequence, so it may reflect a read error. V usage is TRBV5-1 and J usage is TRBJ2-1, with a weak D call TRBD2 (6 bases). Germline values: CDR1 SGHRS, CDR2 YFSETQ. The CDR3 is 13 residues long. The CDR3 region has the DNA TGCGCCAGCAGCCGGGGGACCTACAATGAGCGGTTCTTC. The encoded protein is CASSRGTYNERFF.

This clonotype has more than one count but fewer than ten. The chain uses TRBV24-1 and TRBJ2-7, with 9 bases aligning to TRBD1. The CDR3 totals 16 residues. Per germline, CDR1 KGHDR and CDR2 SFDVKD. V shed 4 bases, J shed 3 bases, and the junction held 9 bases outside the gene matches. The chain's CDR3 is CATSDPGPGQGYEQYF. The CDR3 DNA reads TGTGCCACCAGTGACCCAGGACCGGGACAGGGCTACGAGCAGTACTTC.

This clonotype was observed at least ten times. The rearrangement links TRBV10-3 to TRBJ1-6; no definite D call. Between the trimmed V and J ends, which lost 0 bases and 13 bases, there was a span of 10 bases. The CDR3 runs 13 residues. Per germline, CDR1 ENHRY and CDR2 SYGVKD. The chain's CDR3 is CAISESMGNPLHF. CDR3 DNA sequence: TGTGCCATCAGTGAGTCGATGGGGAATCCCCTCCACTTT.

This clonotype was picked up many times. The chain is built from TRBV18 and TRBJ1-6; D is unresolved. The ends were cut back, 6 bases at V and 6 bases at J, with 6 bases in the middle. The CDR3 runs 12 residues. From germline, CDR1 is KGHSH and CDR2 LQKENI. The CDR3 DNA is TGTGCCAGCTCGCGACTTAATTCACCCCTCCACTTT. Translation: CASSRLNSPLHF.

This clonotype was seen ten or more times. V and J are TRBV20-1 and TRBJ2-7; D is uncertain. CDR3 length equals 13 residues. The germline V gene encodes CDR1 DFQATT and CDR2 SNEGSKA (reference sequence). The germline V and J ends were trimmed by 6 bases and 3 bases, with 15 bases remaining between them. The CDR3 nucleotides are TGCAGTGCCCGACTGTTCTCGGGCTACGAGCAGTACTTC. It translates to CSARLFSGYEQYF.

This clonotype was recorded at least ten times. The genes are TRBV19 and TRBJ2-3; D ambiguous. CDR3 length: 14 amino acids. The germline V gene has CDR1 LNHDA and CDR2 SQIVND (reference sequence). The V and J ends lost 3 bases and 0 bases respectively, with 7 bases between them. The CDR3 DNA is TGTGCCAGTAGTATCCAGGCTAGCACAGATACGCAGTATTTT. Protein: CASSIQASTDTQYF.

This clonotype was found many times. The chain employs TRBV12-5 and TRBJ1-1; D unresolved. V lost 2 bases and J 1 base, leaving 2 bases between the germline ends. The germline gives CDR1 LGHNT, CDR2 FRNRAP. This CDR3 is 12 amino acids long. The CDR3 sequence: CASGLTNTEAFF. CDR3 DNA: TGTGCTAGTGGTTTGACGAACACTGAAGCTTTCTTT.

This clonotype has ten or more counts. V is TRBV18 and J is TRBJ1-1, with 10 positions matching TRBD1. With 9 bases clipped from V and 8 bases from J, the junction kept 15 bases outside the gene matches. Germline values: CDR1 KGHSH, CDR2 LQKENI. There are 15 residues in the CDR3. Here the CDR3 reads CARILSGQGKLEAFF. The DNA for the CDR3 is TGTGCCAGGATTTTGTCGGGACAGGGGAAACTGGAAGCTTTCTTT.

This clonotype occurred many times. The chain has TRBV20-1 and TRBJ2-3; a possible D gene is TRBD2 (5 bases). Looked up from germline, CDR1 is DFQATT and CDR2 is SNEGSKA (reference sequence). CDR3 size: 12 residues. V was pared by 7 bases and J by 3 bases, with 11 bases between. For the CDR3, the DNA is TGCAGTGGGTTTCTAGCAACAGATACGCAGTATTTT. Its protein product is CSGFLATDTQYF.

At least ten counts were recorded for this clonotype. The V gene is TRBV6-4, the J gene TRBJ2-1; possible D gene TRBD2, 6 bases. This CDR3 is 18 amino acids long. V shed 4 bases and J shed 2 bases, with 21 bases lying between them. Germline loops: CDR1 MRHNA, CDR2 SNTAGT. CDR3 sequence (DNA): TGTGCCAGCAGTGCGTACCCCTCTCTCGGCGGGGCCTACAATGAGCAGTTCTTC. Translating gives CASSAYPSLGGAYNEQFF.

This clonotype was seen ten or more times. This chain links TRBV7-9 with TRBJ2-1; 7 nucleotides line up with TRBD1. CDR1 is SEHNR, CDR2 FQNEAQ, per germline (reference sequence). J gave up 5 bases and V 0 bases, and 19 bases lay outside the gene matches. CDR3 length equals 20 residues. DNA of the CDR3: TGTGCCAGCAGCTTAGCCGGTGGGGGAAATCCGGGACAGAGAAACAATGAGCAGTTCTTC. This gives the protein CASSLAGGGNPGQRNNEQFF.

This clonotype has a count of ten or more. V and J are TRBV27 and TRBJ1-1; tentatively, D is TRBD1 (6 bases). The CDR3 length is 13 residues. The V end lost 6 bases, the J end lost 4 bases, and 12 bases lay between the germline ends. CDR1 is MNHEY, CDR2 SMNVEV, per germline (reference sequence). The CDR3 reads CASRRQEGTEAFF. DNA of the CDR3: TGTGCCAGCAGAAGACAGGAAGGCACTGAAGCTTTCTTT.

The sample holds many counts of this clonotype. The V call is TRBV10-3, the J call TRBJ1-6, with TRBD1 identical over 8 bases. Trimming took 2 bases from V and 5 from J; bases not matched to a gene: 2. Germline CDR1 reads ENHRY; CDR2 reads SYGVKD. CDR3 length equals 15 residues. This chain's CDR3 is CAISEQGADNSPLHF. In nucleotides, the CDR3 is TGTGCCATCAGTGAGCAGGGGGCCGATAATTCACCCCTCCACTTT.

As regards this clonotype: A junction end diverges from the germline sequence, so it may reflect a read error. The chain uses TRBV19 and TRBJ2-1; either TRBD1 or TRBD2 may fit D (5 bases each). The CDR3 consists of 16 residues. Per germline, CDR1 LNHDA and CDR2 SQIVND (reference sequence). The CDR3 DNA reads TGTACCAGTAAAGGGACGGGTACTAGCTCCTACAATGAGCAGTTCTTC. As protein: CTSKGTGTSSYNEQFF.